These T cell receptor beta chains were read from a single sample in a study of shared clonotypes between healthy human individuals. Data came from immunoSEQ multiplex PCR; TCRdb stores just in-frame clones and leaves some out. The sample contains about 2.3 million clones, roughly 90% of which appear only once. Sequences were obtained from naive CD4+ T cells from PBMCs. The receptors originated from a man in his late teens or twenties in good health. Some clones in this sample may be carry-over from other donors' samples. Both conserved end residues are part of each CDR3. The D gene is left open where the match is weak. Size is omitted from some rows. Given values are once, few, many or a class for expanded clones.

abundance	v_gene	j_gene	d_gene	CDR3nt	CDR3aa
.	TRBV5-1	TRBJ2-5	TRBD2	TGCGCCAGCAGCCTCGGGACTAGCGGGAGTGAGACCCAGTACTTC	CASSLGTSGSETQYF
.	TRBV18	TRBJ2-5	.	TGTGCCAGCTCAGGCGGGGACCTCACCCAGTACTTC	CASSGGDLTQYF
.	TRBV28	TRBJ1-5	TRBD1	TGTGCCAGCAGTTTCAGGGACAGAAGTAATCAGCCCCAGCATTTT	CASSFRDRSNQPQHF
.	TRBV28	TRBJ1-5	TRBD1	TGTGCCAGCAGTTTATCCCAGGGACAGTCTTACAATCAGCCCCAGCATTTT	CASSLSQGQSYNQPQHF
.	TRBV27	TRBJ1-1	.	TGTGCCAGCAGCCCCCCTGATCTAGTACGGGCTTTCTTT	CASSPPDLVRAFF
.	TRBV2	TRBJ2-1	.	TGTGCCAGCAGTGAAGGACGGTCGCAGTTCTTC	CASSEGRSQFF
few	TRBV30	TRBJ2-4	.	TGTGCCTGGAGTGGGGGGAGCGCAAACATTCAGTACTTC	CAWSGGSANIQYF
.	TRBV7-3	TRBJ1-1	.	TGTGCCAGCAGCTTAACAAGGCAAACTGAAGCTTTCTTT	CASSLTRQTEAFF
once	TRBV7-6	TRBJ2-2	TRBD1	TGTGCCAGCAGCCCTCCGAGGGGGCTGTCGGGGGAGCTGTTTTTT	CASSPPRGLSGELFF
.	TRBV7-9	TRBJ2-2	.	TGTGCCAGCAGCTCAGCTACAGGGACCGGGGAGCTGTTTTTT	CASSSATGTGELFF
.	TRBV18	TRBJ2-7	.	TGTGCCAGCTCCGGTGTGTGGCGGAATACCTACGAGCAGTACTTC	CASSGVWRNTYEQYF
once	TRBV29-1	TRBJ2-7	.	TGCAGCGTTGAAAAGGGACGGACGTCTCGGGAGCAGTACTTC	CSVEKGRTSREQYF
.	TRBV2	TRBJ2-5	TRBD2	TGTGCCAGTAGGAGACTAGCGGGGGCCCAAGAGACCCAGTACTTC	CASRRLAGAQETQYF
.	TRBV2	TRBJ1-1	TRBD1	TGTGCCAGCAGTGCGGACAGGGGTACCACTGAAGCTTTCTTT	CASSADRGTTEAFF
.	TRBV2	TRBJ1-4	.	TGTGCCAGCAGGGGGCAGCATAATGAAAAACTGTTTTTT	CASRGQHNEKLFF
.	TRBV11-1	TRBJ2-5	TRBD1	TGTGCCAGCAGCCAGAGGGGGCTGGAAGAGACCCAGTACTTC	CASSQRGLEETQYF
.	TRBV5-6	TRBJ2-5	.	TGTGCCAGCAGCGTTCTTGGACCGGGTTACCAAGAGACCCAGTACTTC	CASSVLGPGYQETQYF